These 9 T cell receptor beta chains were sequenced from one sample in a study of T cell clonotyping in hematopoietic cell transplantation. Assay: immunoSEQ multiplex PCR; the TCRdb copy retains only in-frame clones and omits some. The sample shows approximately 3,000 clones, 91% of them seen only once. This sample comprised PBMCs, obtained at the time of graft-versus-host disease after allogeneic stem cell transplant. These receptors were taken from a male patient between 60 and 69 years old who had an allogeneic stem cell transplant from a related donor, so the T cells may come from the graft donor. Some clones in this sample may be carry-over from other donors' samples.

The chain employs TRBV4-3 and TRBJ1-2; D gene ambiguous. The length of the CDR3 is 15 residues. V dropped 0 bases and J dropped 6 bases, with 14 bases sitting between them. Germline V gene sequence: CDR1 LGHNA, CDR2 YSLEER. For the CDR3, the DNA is TGCGCCAGCAGCCAAGATCGAGAGGGTACCCATGGCTACACCTTC. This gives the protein CASSQDREGTHGYTF.

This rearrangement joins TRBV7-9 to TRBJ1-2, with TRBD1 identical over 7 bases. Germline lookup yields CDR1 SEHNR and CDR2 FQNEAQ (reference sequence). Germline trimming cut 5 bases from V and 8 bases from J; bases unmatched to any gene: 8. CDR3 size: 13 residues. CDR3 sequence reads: CASSVWTGQGYTF. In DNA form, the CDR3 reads TGTGCCAGCAGCGTTTGGACGGGACAGGGCTACACCTTC.

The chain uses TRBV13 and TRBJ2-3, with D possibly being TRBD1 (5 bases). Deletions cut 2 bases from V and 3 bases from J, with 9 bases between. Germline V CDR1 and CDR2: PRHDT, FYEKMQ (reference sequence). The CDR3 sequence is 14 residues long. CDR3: CASSLIQGTDTQYF. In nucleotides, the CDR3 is TGTGCCAGCAGCTTAATCCAGGGAACAGATACGCAGTATTTT.

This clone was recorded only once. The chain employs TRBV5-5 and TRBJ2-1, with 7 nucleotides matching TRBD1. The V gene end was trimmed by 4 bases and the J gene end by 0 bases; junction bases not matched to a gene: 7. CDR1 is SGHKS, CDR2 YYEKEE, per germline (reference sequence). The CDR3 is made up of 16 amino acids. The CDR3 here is CASSTDRFSSYNEQFF. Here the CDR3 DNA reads TGTGCCAGCAGCACGGACAGGTTTAGCTCCTACAATGAGCAGTTCTTC.

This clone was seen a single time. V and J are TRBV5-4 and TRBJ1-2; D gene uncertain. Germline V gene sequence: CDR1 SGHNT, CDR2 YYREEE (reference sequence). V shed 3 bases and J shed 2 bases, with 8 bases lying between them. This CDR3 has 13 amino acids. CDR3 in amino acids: CASSYDGNYGYTF. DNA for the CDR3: TGTGCCAGCAGCTATGACGGGAACTATGGCTACACCTTC.

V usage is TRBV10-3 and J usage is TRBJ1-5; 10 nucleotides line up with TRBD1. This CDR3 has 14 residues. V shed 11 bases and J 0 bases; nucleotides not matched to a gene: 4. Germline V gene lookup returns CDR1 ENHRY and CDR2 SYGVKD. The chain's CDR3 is CAVGTGDSNQPQHF. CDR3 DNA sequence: TGTGCCGTCGGGACAGGGGATAGCAATCAGCCCCAGCATTTT.

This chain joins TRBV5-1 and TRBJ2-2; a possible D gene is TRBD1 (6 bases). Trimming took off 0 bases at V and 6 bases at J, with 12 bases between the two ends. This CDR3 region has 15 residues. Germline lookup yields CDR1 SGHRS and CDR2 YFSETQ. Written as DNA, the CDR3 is TGCGCCAGCAGCTTGGATCCAGGGGTTTCCGGGGAGCTGTTTTTT. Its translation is CASSLDPGVSGELFF.

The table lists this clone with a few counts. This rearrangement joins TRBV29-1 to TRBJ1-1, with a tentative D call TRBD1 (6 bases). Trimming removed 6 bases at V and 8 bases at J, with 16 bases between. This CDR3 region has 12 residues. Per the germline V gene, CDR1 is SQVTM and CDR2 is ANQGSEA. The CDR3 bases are TGCAGCGTGAGACTTGACAGGACGGAAGCTTTCTTT. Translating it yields CSVRLDRTEAFF.

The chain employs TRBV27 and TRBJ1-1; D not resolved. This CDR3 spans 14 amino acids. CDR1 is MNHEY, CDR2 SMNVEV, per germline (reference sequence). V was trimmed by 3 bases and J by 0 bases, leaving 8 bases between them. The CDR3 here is CASSFLPMNTEAFF. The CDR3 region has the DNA TGTGCCAGCAGTTTCCTCCCCATGAACACTGAAGCTTTCTTT.